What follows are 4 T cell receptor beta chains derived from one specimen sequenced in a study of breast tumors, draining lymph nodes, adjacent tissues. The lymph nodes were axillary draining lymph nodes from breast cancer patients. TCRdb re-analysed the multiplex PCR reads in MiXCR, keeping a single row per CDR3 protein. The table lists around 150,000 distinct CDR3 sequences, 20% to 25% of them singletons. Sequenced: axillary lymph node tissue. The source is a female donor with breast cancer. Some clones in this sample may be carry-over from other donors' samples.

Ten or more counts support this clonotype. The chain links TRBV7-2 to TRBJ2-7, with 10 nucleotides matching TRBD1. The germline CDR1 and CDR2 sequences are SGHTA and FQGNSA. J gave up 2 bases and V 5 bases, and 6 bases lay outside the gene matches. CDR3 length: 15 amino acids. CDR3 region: CASSQGQGVTYEQYF. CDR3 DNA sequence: TGTGCCAGCAGCCAAGGACAGGGGGTTACCTACGAGCAGTACTTC. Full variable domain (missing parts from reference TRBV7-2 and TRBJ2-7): GAGVSQSPSNKVTEKGKDVELRCDPISGHTALYWYRQSLGQGLEFLIYFQGNSAPDKSGLPSDRFSAERTGGSVSTLTIQRTQQEDSAVYLCASSQGQGVTYEQYFGPGTRLTVT.

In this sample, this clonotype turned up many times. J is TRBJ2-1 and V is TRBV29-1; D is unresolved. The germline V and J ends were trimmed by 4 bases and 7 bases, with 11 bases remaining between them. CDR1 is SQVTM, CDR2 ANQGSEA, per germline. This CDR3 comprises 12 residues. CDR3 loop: CSVVSEINEQFF. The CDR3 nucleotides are TGCAGCGTTGTGTCAGAAATTAATGAGCAGTTCTTC.

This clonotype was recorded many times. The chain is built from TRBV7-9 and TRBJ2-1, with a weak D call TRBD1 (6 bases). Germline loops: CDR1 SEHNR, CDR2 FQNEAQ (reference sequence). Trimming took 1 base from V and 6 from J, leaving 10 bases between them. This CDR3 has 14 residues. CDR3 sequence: CASSLGARGNEQFF. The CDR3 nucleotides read TGTGCCAGCAGCTTAGGGGCCAGGGGCAATGAGCAGTTCTTC.

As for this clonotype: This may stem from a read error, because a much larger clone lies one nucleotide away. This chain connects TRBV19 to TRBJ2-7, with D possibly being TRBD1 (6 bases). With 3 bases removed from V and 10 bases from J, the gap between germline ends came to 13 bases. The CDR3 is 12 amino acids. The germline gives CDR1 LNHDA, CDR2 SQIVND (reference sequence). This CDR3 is CASSMTDSRQYF. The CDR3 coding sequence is TGTGCCAGTAGTATGACGGACAGTCGTCAGTACTTC.